These T cell receptor beta chains were read from a single sample in a study of metastatic and nonmetastatic thyroid tumors. Through MiXCR, TCRdb re-clonotyped the PCR reads. The repertoire holds more than 15,000 clones, with more than 20% as singletons. The sequencing input was blood. Receptors were obtained from a male donor with papillary thyroid cancer or a benign thyroid nodule (not recorded which). Some clones in this sample may be carry-over from other donors' samples. Both conserved end residues are part of each CDR3. Fields, in order: V gene, clone size, D gene, J gene, CDR3 protein, CDR3 DNA. The D gene is left open where the match is weak. Expanded clones are given a class, and other clones once, few, many or no size at all.

TRBV7-6	-	-	TRBJ2-7	CASGGVGYEQYF	TGTGCCAGCGGCGGGGTCGGTTACGAGCAGTACTTC
TRBV18	many	-	TRBJ2-5	CASSPPGSQETQYF	TGTGCCAGCTCACCACCGGGCAGTCAAGAGACCCAGTACTTC
TRBV20-1	-	TRBD2	TRBJ2-5	CSAKNSGLAGYQETQYF	TGCAGTGCGAAGAATAGCGGGTTGGCGGGGTACCAAGAGACCCAGTACTTC
TRBV9	many	-	TRBJ2-1	CASHFNEQFF	TGTGCCAGCCACTTCAATGAGCAGTTCTTC
TRBV7-3	many	TRBD2	TRBJ2-1	CASSLPGLGANEQFF	TGTGCCAGCAGCTTGCCGGGACTAGGAGCCAATGAGCAGTTCTTC
TRBV4-1	many	TRBD1	TRBJ1-5	CASSQGGDRRNQPQHF	TGCGCCAGCAGCCAAGGCGGGGACAGGAGAAATCAGCCCCAGCATTTT
TRBV4-3	-	-	TRBJ1-1	CASSHEGHPNTEAFF	TGCGCCAGCAGCCATGAGGGACACCCGAACACTGAAGCTTTCTTT
TRBV5-8	many	TRBD1	TRBJ1-4	CASSRDRGFEKLFF	TGTGCCAGCAGCAGGGACAGGGGGTTTGAAAAACTGTTTTTT
TRBV30	-	-	TRBJ1-2	CAWSVLRGARGGYTF	TGTGCCTGGAGTGTTCTGAGGGGCGCTCGGGGGGGCTACACCTTC
TRBV2	medium-sized	TRBD2	TRBJ2-3	CASSETGLATDTQYF	TGTGCCAGCAGTGAAACTGGACTAGCCACAGATACGCAGTATTTT
TRBV10-1	few	TRBD1	TRBJ2-5	CASIASGTGLETQYF	TGCGCCAGCATTGCCTCCGGGACAGGGCTTGAGACCCAGTACTTC
TRBV5-1	large	TRBD1	TRBJ1-1	CASSWDSKNTEAFF	TGCGCCAGCAGCTGGGACAGCAAGAACACTGAAGCTTTCTTT
TRBV11-3	medium-sized	-	TRBJ1-3	CASSLGTGNTIYF	TGTGCCAGCAGCCTCGGGACAGGAAACACCATATATTTT
TRBV5-1	medium-sized	-	TRBJ1-1	CASSGRAQVSNTEAFF	TGCGCCAGCAGCGGGAGGGCCCAAGTATCGAACACTGAAGCTTTCTTT
TRBV30	many	-	TRBJ2-2	CAWSSVTGELFF	TGTGCCTGGAGTTCCGTTACCGGGGAGCTGTTTTTT
TRBV6-5	-	-	TRBJ1-3	CASSYGAGPLAGNTIYF	TGTGCCAGCAGTTACGGTGCGGGCCCTCTCGCTGGAAACACCATATATTTT
TRBV20-1	-	TRBD2	TRBJ2-7	CSAQPLRAGLNYEQYF	TGCAGTGCTCAACCCCTCCGTGCGGGACTAAACTACGAGCAGTACTTC
TRBV5-6	many	TRBD1	TRBJ1-1	CASRKKDRGHAEAFF	TGTGCCAGCAGGAAGAAGGACAGGGGGCATGCTGAAGCTTTCTTT
TRBV19	many	TRBD1	TRBJ1-5	CASSPDRAGQPQHF	TGTGCCAGTAGTCCGGACAGGGCAGGGCAGCCCCAGCATTTT
TRBV3-1	many	TRBD1	TRBJ1-4	CASSHRTGGANEKLFF	TGTGCCAGCAGCCATAGGACAGGGGGTGCTAATGAAAAACTGTTTTTT
TRBV5-1	-	-	TRBJ1-1	CASKSWGLTEAFF	TGCGCCAGCAAGAGTTGGGGATTAACTGAAGCTTTCTTT
TRBV11-2	many	-	TRBJ1-3	CASSLGTAGNTIYF	TGTGCCAGCAGCTTAGGAACTGCTGGAAACACCATATATTTT
TRBV7-9	once	-	TRBJ1-2	CAGSLARDSQGYTF	TGTGCCGGCAGCTTAGCGCGGGACTCTCAAGGCTACACCTTC
TRBV5-1	medium-sized	TRBD2	TRBJ2-7	CASSLGTSGTASYEQYF	TGCGCCAGCAGCCTCGGGACTAGCGGGACGGCGTCCTACGAGCAGTACTTC
TRBV18	-	-	TRBJ2-7	CASSDRRTSVQQYF	TGTGCCAGCTCGGACCGAAGGACGTCGGTCCAGCAGTACTTC
TRBV20-1	medium-sized	TRBD2	TRBJ2-7	CSVSGGGLGSYEQYF	TGCAGTGTCTCGGGGGGGGGTTTAGGCTCCTACGAGCAGTACTTC
TRBV24-1	medium-sized	TRBD2	TRBJ2-2	CATSDRLAGVFSAGELFF	TGTGCCACCAGTGACCGACTAGCGGGAGTCTTTAGCGCCGGGGAGCTGTTTTTT